Following are 6 T cell receptor beta chains from one sample sequenced in a study of cytomegalovirus exposure and HLA in healthy donors. Primers for the PCR totalled 60 Vbeta and 13 Jbeta. Sequencing was performed with immunoSEQ multiplex PCR; in TCRdb, only in-frame clones are kept and a portion is missing. The table shows around 68,000 clones, with around 86% occurring only once. What was sequenced was PBMCs. These receptor sequences come from a female donor in good health and CMV-seronegative.

This clone was counted a single time. The V gene is TRBV10-3, the J gene TRBJ2-7; D not resolved. Trimming cost V 2 bases and J 2 bases, with 7 bases left between them. The length of the CDR3 is 13 residues. Germline V gives CDR1 ENHRY, CDR2 SYGVKD. The CDR3 region is CAISEGSTYEQYF. The CDR3 bases are TGTGCCATCAGTGAGGGCTCAACCTACGAGCAGTACTTC.

About this clone itself: Within the sample, other DNA sequences also encode this same CDR3. The V call is TRBV19, the J call TRBJ1-6; a possible D gene is TRBD1 (5 bases). Germline values: CDR1 LNHDA, CDR2 SQIVND (reference sequence). Trimming removed 6 bases at V and 6 bases at J, with 18 bases between. The CDR3 contains 16 residues. CDR3: CASSYTVGASNSPLHF. The CDR3 nucleotides are TGTGCCAGTAGCTACACAGTAGGGGCTTCTAATTCACCCCTCCACTTT.

This chain joins TRBV7-9 and TRBJ2-1; tentatively, D is TRBD2 (5 bases). Germline V CDR1 and CDR2: SEHNR, FQNEAQ (reference sequence). V dropped 7 bases and J dropped 0 bases, with 13 bases sitting between them. The CDR3 spans 15 residues. This CDR3 reads CASIPVRDSYNEQFF. CDR3 nucleotides: TGTGCCAGCATCCCCGTCCGGGACTCCTACAATGAGCAGTTCTTC.

J is TRBJ1-1 and V is TRBV18; possible D gene TRBD1, 6 bases. CDR1 is KGHSH, CDR2 LQKENI, per germline. The CDR3 length is 18 residues. V dropped 2 bases and J dropped 0 bases, with 19 bases sitting between them. The CDR3 loop reads CASSPNTGYRPLNTEAFF. In nucleotides, the CDR3 is TGTGCCAGCTCACCAAACACAGGGTACCGGCCCTTGAACACTGAAGCTTTCTTT. Filled out from reference TRBV18 and TRBJ1-1, the complete variable domain reads NAGVMQNPRHLVRRRGQEARLRCSPMKGHSHVYWYRQLPEEGLKFMVYLQKENIIDESGMPKERFSAEFPKEGPSILRIQQVVRGDSAAYFCASSPNTGYRPLNTEAFFGQGTRLTVV.

The chain combines TRBV28 with TRBJ2-1; D is unclear. The length of the CDR3 is 12 residues. The germline V gene has CDR1 MDHEN and CDR2 SYDVKM. Trimming left V 3 bases short and J 15 bases short, with 15 bases between. The DNA for the CDR3 is TGTGCCAGCAGTTTGTACGGGTATAGTCCGTTCTTC. It codes for CASSLYGYSPFF.

The CDR3 DNA reads TGTGCCACCAGCAGCAGTCCCGTCCAGGAAGCTTTCTTT. It specifies CATSSSPVQEAFF. The gene calls are TRBV15 and TRBJ1-1, with no clear D. V gave up 3 bases and J gave up 8 bases, with 13 bases separating them. This CDR3 contains 13 residues. From germline, CDR1 is LNHNV and CDR2 YYDKDF (reference sequence).